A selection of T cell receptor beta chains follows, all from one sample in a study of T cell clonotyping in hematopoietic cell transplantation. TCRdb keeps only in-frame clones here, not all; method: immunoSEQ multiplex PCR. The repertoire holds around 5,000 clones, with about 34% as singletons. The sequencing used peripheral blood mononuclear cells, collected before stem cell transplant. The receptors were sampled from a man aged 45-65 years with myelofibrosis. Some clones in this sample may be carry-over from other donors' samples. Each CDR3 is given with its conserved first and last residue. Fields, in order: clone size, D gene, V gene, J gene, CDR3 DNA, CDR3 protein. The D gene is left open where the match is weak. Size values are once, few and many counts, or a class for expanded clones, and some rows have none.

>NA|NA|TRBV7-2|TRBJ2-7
TGTGCCAGCAGTCCAGGGTCTGGGGGCTACGAGCAGTACTTC
CASSPGSGGYEQYF
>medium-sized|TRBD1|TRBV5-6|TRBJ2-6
TGTGCCAGCAGCGAAGTAGGGGACAGCTTCAGCTCTGGGGCCAACGTCCTGACTTTC
CASSEVGDSFSSGANVLTF
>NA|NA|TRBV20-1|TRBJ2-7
TGCAGTGCCTCGACAGGGCGGGGGCAGTACTTC
CSASTGRGQYF
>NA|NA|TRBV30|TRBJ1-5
TGTGCCTGGAGTGTACTGGGCCAGAGCAATCAGCCCCAGCATTTT
CAWSVLGQSNQPQHF
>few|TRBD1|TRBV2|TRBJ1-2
TGTGCCAGCAGTGAAGCCGGGACAGGGAATGGCTACACCTTC
CASSEAGTGNGYTF
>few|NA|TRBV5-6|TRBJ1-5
TGTGCCAGCAGCCTGGGCCGCGGTCAGCCCCAGCATTTT
CASSLGRGQPQHF
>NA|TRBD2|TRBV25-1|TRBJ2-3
TGTGCCAGCATAGGCGGCGGGGGTAGTAAAGATACGCAGTATTTT
CASIGGGGSKDTQYF
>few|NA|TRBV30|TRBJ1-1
TGTGCCTGGAGTGTACGTAAGGGGGTGAACACTGAAGCTTTCTTT
CAWSVRKGVNTEAFF
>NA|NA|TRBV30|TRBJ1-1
TGTGCCTCGAACCCAAGGGCTTTCTTT
CASNPRAFF
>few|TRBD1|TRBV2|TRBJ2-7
TGTGCCAGCAGTGGACAGGGGTACGAGCAGTACTTC
CASSGQGYEQYF
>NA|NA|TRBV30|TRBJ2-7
TGTGCCTGGAGTGTAGGGGAATCCTACGAGCAGTACTTC
CAWSVGESYEQYF
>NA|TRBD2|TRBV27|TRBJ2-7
TGTGCCAGCAGCCCCCCGGGGGGTGACGAGCAGTACTTC
CASSPPGGDEQYF
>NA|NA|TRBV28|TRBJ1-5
TGTGCCAGCAGCACCCCCCTACAGGGCATGGGGCAGCCCCAGCATTTT
CASSTPLQGMGQPQHF
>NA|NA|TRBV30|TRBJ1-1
TGTGCCTGGAACCCAGGGAACACTGAAGCTTTCTTT
CAWNPGNTEAFF
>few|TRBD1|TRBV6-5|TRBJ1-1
TGTGCCAGCACCGGGGACAGGGGCTCGAACACTGAAGCTTTCTTT
CASTGDRGSNTEAFF
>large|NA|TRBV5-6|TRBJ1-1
TGTGCCAGCAGCTTGGGGGAGACCTATGGTGAAGCTTTCTTT
CASSLGETYGEAFF
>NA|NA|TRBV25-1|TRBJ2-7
TGTGCCAGCAGTGAATTTTCCTACGAGCAGTACTTC
CASSEFSYEQYF
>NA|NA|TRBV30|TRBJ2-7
TGTGCCTGGAGCGGCGGTTCCTACGAGCAGTACTTC
CAWSGGSYEQYF
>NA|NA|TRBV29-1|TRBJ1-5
TGCAGCGTTGCCCCCGGCAGGGACGGTCAGCCCCAGCATTTT
CSVAPGRDGQPQHF
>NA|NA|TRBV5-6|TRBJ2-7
TGTGCCAGCAGCTTGGAAGGCCCGGGGCACGAGCAGTACTTC
CASSLEGPGHEQYF
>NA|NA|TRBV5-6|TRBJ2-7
TGTGCCAGCACCGACAGCTCCTACGAGCAGTACTTC
CASTDSSYEQYF
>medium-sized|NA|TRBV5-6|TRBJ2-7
TGTGCCAGCAGCTTGTCTTCCTACGAGCAGTACTTC
CASSLSSYEQYF
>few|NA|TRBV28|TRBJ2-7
TGTGCCAGCAGTTTCGAGCACCCAGTGAACTACGAGCAGTACTTC
CASSFEHPVNYEQYF
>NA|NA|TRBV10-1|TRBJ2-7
TGCGCCAGCAGTGAGGGGCCAGCGGACTACGAGCAGTACTTC
CASSEGPADYEQYF
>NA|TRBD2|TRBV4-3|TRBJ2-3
TGCGCCAGCAGCCTTACTAGCGGGGGGGCTGGTACGCAGTATTTT
CASSLTSGGAGTQYF
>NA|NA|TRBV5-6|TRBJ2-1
TGTGCCAGCAGCCGCATCGGGGGCCCGGATGTCAATGAGCAGTTCTTC
CASSRIGGPDVNEQFF
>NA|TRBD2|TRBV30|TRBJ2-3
TGTGCCTGGAGGACTAGCGGCACGCACAATACGCAGTATTTT
CAWRTSGTHNTQYF
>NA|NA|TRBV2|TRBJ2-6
TGTGCCAGCGGGGGGCGCTCTGGGGCCAACGTCCTGACTTTC
CASGGRSGANVLTF
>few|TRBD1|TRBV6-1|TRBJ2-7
TGTGCCAGCAGGATACAGGGGTCGTCCTACGAGCAGTACTTC
CASRIQGSSYEQYF
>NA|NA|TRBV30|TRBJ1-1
TGTGCCTGGATTTCGGGAGACAGTATTGAAGCTTTCTTT
CAWISGDSIEAFF
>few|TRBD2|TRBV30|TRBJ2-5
TGTGCCTGGAGCGCCTGGACTAGCGGGGAAGAGACCCAGTACTTC
CAWSAWTSGEETQYF
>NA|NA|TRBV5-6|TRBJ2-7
TGTGCCAGCAGCTTTGGGCGATCCTACGAGCAGTACTTC
CASSFGRSYEQYF
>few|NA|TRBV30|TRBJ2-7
TGTGCCTGGAGTTTCAGTTACGAGCAGTACTTC
CAWSFSYEQYF
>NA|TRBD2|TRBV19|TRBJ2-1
TGTGCCAGTAGTATAGGAGCGGGGATTTACAATGAGCAGTTCTTC
CASSIGAGIYNEQFF
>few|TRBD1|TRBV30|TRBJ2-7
TGTGCCTGGACCCGGGACAGGGTGACCGAGCAGTACTTC
CAWTRDRVTEQYF
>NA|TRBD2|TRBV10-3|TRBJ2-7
TGTGCCATCAGTCAACTAGCGGGGGACTCCTACGAGCAGTACTTC
CAISQLAGDSYEQYF
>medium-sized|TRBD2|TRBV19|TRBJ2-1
TGTGCCAGTAGTATGACTAGCGGGGGATACAATGAGCAGTTCTTC
CASSMTSGGYNEQFF
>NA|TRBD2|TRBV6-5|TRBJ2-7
TGTGCCAGCAGTTATAGCGGGGACTACCAGTACTTC
CASSYSGDYQYF
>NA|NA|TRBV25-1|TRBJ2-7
TGTGCCAGCAGTGAGGCCATCGTCGGATCCGAGCAGTACTTC
CASSEAIVGSEQYF
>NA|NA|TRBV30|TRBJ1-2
TGTGCCTGGAGTGTAGAACCGCTATATGGCTACACCTTC
CAWSVEPLYGYTF
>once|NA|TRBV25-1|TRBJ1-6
TGTGCCAGCAGTGAAGCCCAGAGAGGTAATTCACCCCTCCACTTT
CASSEAQRGNSPLHF
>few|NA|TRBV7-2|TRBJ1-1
TGTGCCAGCAGCTTAGAATATAGCAACACTGAAGCTTTCTTT
CASSLEYSNTEAFF
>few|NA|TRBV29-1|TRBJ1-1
TGCAGCGTTGAAGACAACACTGAAGCTTTCTTT
CSVEDNTEAFF
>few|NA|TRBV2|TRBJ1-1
TGTGCCAGCAAACAACAAACTAACACTGAAGCTTTCTTT
CASKQQTNTEAFF
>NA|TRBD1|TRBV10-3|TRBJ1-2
TGTGCCATCAGTGGTCGGGGGACAGGGAACTATGGCTACACCTTC
CAISGRGTGNYGYTF
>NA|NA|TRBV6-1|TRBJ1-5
TGTGCCAGCATCACTCCTGGGGGTTATCAGCCCCAGCATTTT
CASITPGGYQPQHF
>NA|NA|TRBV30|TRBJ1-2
TGTGCCTGGAGTTTCTCTACTGGCTACACCTTC
CAWSFSTGYTF
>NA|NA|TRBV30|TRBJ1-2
TGTGCCTGGAGTGTACAACAGGGTAATGGCTACACCTTC
CAWSVQQGNGYTF
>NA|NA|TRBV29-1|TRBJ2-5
TGCAGCGTCCGGGGAGGGGGGGAGACCCAGTACTTC
CSVRGGGETQYF
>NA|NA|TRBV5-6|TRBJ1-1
TGTGCCAGCAGCGCCTACAACTTGAACACTGAAGCTTTCTTT
CASSAYNLNTEAFF
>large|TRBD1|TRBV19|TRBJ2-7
TGTGCCAGTAGTATGGGGTCAGGGGGATTCTACGAGCAGTACTTC
CASSMGSGGFYEQYF
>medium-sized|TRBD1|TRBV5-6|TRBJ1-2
TGTGCCAGCAGCTGGGGACAGAACTATGGCTACACCTTC
CASSWGQNYGYTF
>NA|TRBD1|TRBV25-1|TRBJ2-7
TGTGCCAGCAGTGAATACAGGGGGCATTGGAACGAGCAGTACTTC
CASSEYRGHWNEQYF
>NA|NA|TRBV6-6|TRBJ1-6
TGTGCCAGCATGCCACCCCTCCACTTT
CASMPPLHF
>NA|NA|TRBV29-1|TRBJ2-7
TGCAGCGTGGTGACAGACACCTACGAGCAGTACTTC
CSVVTDTYEQYF
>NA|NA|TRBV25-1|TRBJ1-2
TGTGCCAGCAGTGAAAGGCAGGGCTACACCTTC
CASSERQGYTF
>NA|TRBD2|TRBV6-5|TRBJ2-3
TGTGCCAGCAGTTCTAGCGGAGCCACAGATACGCAGTATTTT
CASSSSGATDTQYF